These 24 T cell receptor beta chains were all obtained from the same sample, sequenced in a study of T-cell memory formation after mild COVID-19. MiXCR was run by TCRdb on the 5' RACE reads, yielding one entry per CDR3 protein. The sample gives 35,000 to 45,000 distinct CDR3 sequences, 6% to 9.5% of which show up once; less than 1.5% is in the top ten. What was sequenced was PBMCs or a T cell subset sorted from them (not recorded which). Receptors were obtained from a man younger than 30 who had mild COVID-19 (a few samples of this study predate the infection). Cell type and time point are not known.

The chain joins TRBV12-3 or TRBV12-4 to TRBJ1-2, with D possibly TRBD1 on 5 matching bases. The CDR3 loop spans 12 amino acids. Trimming removed 11 bases at V and 6 bases at J, with 16 bases between. This CDR3 is CALWGVEDGYTF. The CDR3 nucleotides read TGTGCCCTATGGGGGGTAGAGGATGGCTACACCTTC.

The chain is built from TRBV20-1 and TRBJ1-2, with D perhaps TRBD1 (6 bases). In germline, CDR1 is DFQATT, CDR2 SNEGSKA (reference sequence). The V and J ends lost 6 bases and 7 bases respectively, with 18 bases between them. The length of the CDR3 is 13 residues. The CDR3 region has the DNA TGCAGTGCCCCCTTCGGGACATCGGGTGGCTACACCTTC. This codes for CSAPFGTSGGYTF.

This clonotype was found a few times. V gene TRBV24-1 combines with J gene TRBJ2-1; D may be TRBD2 (5 bases). V was shortened by 4 bases and J by 8 bases, with 14 bases between the two germline ends. The germline gives CDR1 KGHDR, CDR2 SFDVKD. The CDR3 runs to 14 residues. CDR3 coding DNA: TGTGCCACCAGTGACCCTTGGATTAGCGATGAGCAGTTCTTC. Amino acids: CATSDPWISDEQFF.

This clonotype was seen only a few times. This rearrangement joins TRBV4-1 to TRBJ2-3; TRBD1 might be the D (5 bases). This CDR3 is 16 amino acids long. CDR1 is MGHRA, CDR2 YSYEKL, per germline. Trimming stripped 0 bases from V and 4 bases from J, with 14 bases between. The DNA of the CDR3 is TGCGCCAGCAGCCAAGAAGGGGTGGCGAGCGCAGATACGCAGTATTTT. It codes for CASSQEGVASADTQYF.

The rearrangement uses TRBV5-1 and TRBJ1-1; 7 nucleotides align to TRBD1. V was clipped by 4 bases and J by 4 bases; unmatched bases: 7. CDR1 is SGHRS and CDR2 is YFSETQ in the germline V gene. The CDR3 runs to 14 residues. Here the CDR3 DNA reads TGCGCCAGCAGCGGGGACAGACCCGGCACTGAAGCTTTCTTT. Translating gives CASSGDRPGTEAFF.

The chain employs TRBV5-1 and TRBJ2-5; 8 bases map to TRBD1. The V and J ends lost 5 bases and 5 bases, in that order; junction bases with no gene match: 8. CDR1 is SGHRS, CDR2 YFSETQ, per germline. The CDR3 loop spans 14 amino acids. For the CDR3, the DNA is TGCGCCAGCAGGCCAGGGGGCGCGGAGGAGACCCAGTACTTC. It yields the protein CASRPGGAEETQYF. The full variable domain, with the rest looked up from reference TRBV5-1 and TRBJ2-5, is KAGVTQTPRYLIKTRGQQVTLSCSPISGHRSVSWYQQTPGQGLQFLFEYFSETQRNKGNFPGRFSGRQFSNSRSEMNVSTLELGDSALYLCASRPGGAEETQYFGPGTRLLVL.

This rearrangement joins TRBV12-3 or TRBV12-4 to TRBJ1-4; D might be TRBD1 (5 bases). V was shortened by 6 bases and J by 8 bases, with 13 bases between the two germline ends. This CDR3 has 13 amino acids. The CDR3 sequence is CASSLLTEEKLFF. Written as DNA, the CDR3 is TGTGCCAGCAGCCTTCTGACAGAAGAAAAACTGTTTTTT.

The table lists this clonotype with a few counts. V is TRBV5-1 and J is TRBJ2-7, with D unresolved. CDR1 and CDR2 (germline): SGHRS, YFSETQ. The CDR3 is made up of 15 amino acids. V shed 1 base and J shed 5 bases, with 16 bases lying between them. The CDR3 DNA reads TGCGCCAGCAGCTTGCAGGCAACTCCTTCACACGAGCAGTACTTC. Translated, it gives CASSLQATPSHEQYF.

V is TRBV30 and J is TRBJ1-1, with TRBD1 as a possible D gene (6 bases). CDR1 GTSNPN and CDR2 SVGIG come from the germline V gene (reference sequence). Trimming took off 3 bases at V and 7 bases at J, with 12 bases between the two ends. This CDR3 comprises 12 residues. For the CDR3, the DNA is TGTGCCTGGAGAGTGGGGGCTAATGAAGCTTTCTTT. It codes for CAWRVGANEAFF.

There are many counts of this clonotype. The genes are TRBV7-2 and TRBJ2-5; D unresolved. Germline V gene sequence: CDR1 SGHTA, CDR2 FQGNSA. V dropped 1 base and J dropped 5 bases, with 8 bases sitting between them. CDR3 length: 13 amino acids. The CDR3 region is CASSLGASETQYF. The CDR3 DNA is TGTGCCAGCAGCTTAGGGGCATCGGAGACCCAGTACTTC.

This clonotype appeared a few times. The chain is built from TRBV12-3 or TRBV12-4 and TRBJ1-1; D gene uncertain. Trimming removed 3 bases at V and 7 bases at J, with 6 bases between. This CDR3 is 11 amino acids long. The CDR3 region has the DNA TGTGCCAGCAGTTTTCGGGGTGAAGCTTTCTTT. Residues: CASSFRGEAFF.

This clonotype was detected only a few times. The V and J genes are TRBV20-1 and TRBJ2-7; D remains ambiguous. V was cut by 6 bases and J by 5 bases, with 8 bases left in between. Germline assignment: CDR1 DFQATT and CDR2 SNEGSKA (reference sequence). This CDR3 region has 10 residues. CDR3 nucleotide sequence: TGCAGTGCCCGGAACAACGAGCAGTACGTC. It translates to CSARNNEQYV.

The sample holds many counts of this clonotype. The V gene is TRBV10-3, the J gene TRBJ2-1; 11 bases are a match to TRBD2. Germline values: CDR1 ENHRY, CDR2 SYGVKD. This CDR3 has 15 residues. J gave up 4 bases and V 6 bases, and 5 bases lay outside the gene matches. The CDR3 sequence is CAISLAGGQYNEQFF. CDR3 nucleotide sequence: TGTGCCATCAGCTTAGCGGGGGGGCAATACAATGAGCAGTTCTTC.

J is TRBJ2-2 and V is TRBV14; D gene ambiguous. Per the germline V gene, CDR1 is SGHDN and CDR2 is FVKESK. V shed 4 bases and J shed 1 base, with 13 bases lying between them. The length of the CDR3 is 16 residues. The CDR3 coding sequence is TGTGCCAGCAGCCCCTACCGGGCTATGAACACCGGGGAGCTGTTTTTT. Protein sequence: CASSPYRAMNTGELFF. The full variable domain, completed using reference TRBV14 and TRBJ2-2, is EAGVTQFPSHSVIEKGQTVTLRCDPISGHDNLYWYRRVMGKEIKFLLHFVKESKQDESGMPNNRFLAERTGGTYSTLKVQPAELEDSGVYFCASSPYRAMNTGELFFGEGSRLTVL.

This chain connects TRBV11-2 to TRBJ2-1, with 10 bases lining up with TRBD1. V lost 8 bases and J lost 4; bases outside the gene matches: 11. The CDR3 totals 16 residues. Per the germline V gene, CDR1 is SGHAT and CDR2 is FQNNGV. CDR3 coding DNA: TGTGCCAGCCGACGGCCCGGGACAGGGGTTTACAATGAGCAGTTCTTC. Translation: CASRRPGTGVYNEQFF.

The V gene is TRBV4-2, the J gene TRBJ2-1; D remains unclear. The germline V gene encodes CDR1 LGHNA and CDR2 YNFKEQ. V was clipped by 0 bases and J by 15 bases, with 15 bases between them. There are 13 residues in the CDR3. The CDR3 coding sequence is TGTGCCAGCAGCCAAGAGCCACCGCAGTTCGTGTTCTTC. Its translation: CASSQEPPQFVFF.

This clonotype was counted ten times or more. The CDR3 reads CASSRITSGGAGEQFF. CDR3 DNA sequence: TGCGCCAGCAGCCGGATTACTAGCGGGGGGGCTGGTGAGCAGTTCTTC. The chain recombines TRBV5-1 with TRBJ2-1; 13 nucleotides line up with TRBD2. Per germline, CDR1 SGHRS and CDR2 YFSETQ. This CDR3 contains 16 residues. Trimming removed 4 bases from V and 9 bases from J; junction bases left unmatched: 10.

This clonotype was seen more than once but under ten times. This sequence joins TRBV12-3 or TRBV12-4 and TRBJ2-7, with D maybe TRBD1 (5 bases). This CDR3 spans 14 amino acids. Deletions cut 6 bases from V and 7 bases from J, with 19 bases between. The chain's CDR3 is CASSPVRGPTEQYF. CDR3 sequence (DNA): TGTGCCAGCAGCCCCGTTAGGGGCCCGACTGAGCAGTACTTC.

V and J are TRBV7-2 and TRBJ2-5; unclear D gene. The V end lost 6 bases, the J end lost 1 base, and 9 bases lay between the germline ends. The CDR3 contains 13 residues. Germline lookup yields CDR1 SGHTA and CDR2 FQGNSA. The chain's CDR3 is CASRLASQETQYF. The CDR3 DNA follows: TGTGCCAGCAGGCTGGCGTCCCAAGAGACCCAGTACTTC.

Only a few counts were recorded for this clonotype. The chain has TRBV2 and TRBJ2-7, with TRBD2 identical over 9 bases. The CDR3 extends over 13 amino acids. V gave up 8 bases and J gave up 3 bases; unmatched junction bases: 5. Per the germline V gene, CDR1 is SNHLY and CDR2 is FYNNEI. The CDR3 reads CASQRGERYEQYF. CDR3 sequence (DNA): TGTGCCAGCCAGCGGGGGGAGCGCTACGAGCAGTACTTC.

This clonotype was detected only a few times. The rearrangement uses TRBV6-6 and TRBJ2-1, with a weak D call TRBD1 (5 bases). V was cut by 1 base and J by 3 bases, with 10 bases left in between. Germline-derived CDR1 and CDR2 are MNHNY and SVGAGI (reference sequence). This CDR3 is built from 15 residues. This CDR3 reads CASSYYPGLYNEQFF. The CDR3, as DNA: TGTGCCAGCAGTTACTATCCAGGGCTCTACAATGAGCAGTTCTTC.

The CDR3 DNA reads TGTGCCAGCAGTCCGGCCGGGACAGGGAGCCATGGCTACACCTTC. This encodes CASSPAGTGSHGYTF. The chain couples TRBV5-4 to TRBJ1-2; 9 nucleotides match TRBD1. The CDR3 covers 15 residues. Germline V gene lookup returns CDR1 SGHNT and CDR2 YYREEE (reference sequence). After removal of 5 bases from V and 6 bases from J, the junction contained 11 bases not matched to a gene.

This clonotype was found many times. The chain uses TRBV4-1 and TRBJ2-3; D might be TRBD2 (5 bases). The CDR3 length is 15 residues. CDR1 and CDR2 from the germline V gene are MGHRA and YSYEKL. Trimming removed 1 base from V and 1 base from J, with 9 bases in between. CDR3 nucleotides: TGCGCCAGCAGCCAAGTTAGCGAGGGCACAGATACGCAGTATTTT. It encodes CASSQVSEGTDTQYF.

This clonotype was seen a few times. This chain uses TRBV15 with TRBJ1-4; D gene uncertain. This CDR3 is built from 13 residues. Trimming shortened V by 0 bases and J by 5 bases, and 4 bases separated the two germline ends. Germline CDR1 and CDR2: LNHNV and YYDKDF (reference sequence). CDR3: CATSRDLNEKLFF. The CDR3 bases are TGTGCCACCAGCAGAGATCTCAATGAAAAACTGTTTTTT.